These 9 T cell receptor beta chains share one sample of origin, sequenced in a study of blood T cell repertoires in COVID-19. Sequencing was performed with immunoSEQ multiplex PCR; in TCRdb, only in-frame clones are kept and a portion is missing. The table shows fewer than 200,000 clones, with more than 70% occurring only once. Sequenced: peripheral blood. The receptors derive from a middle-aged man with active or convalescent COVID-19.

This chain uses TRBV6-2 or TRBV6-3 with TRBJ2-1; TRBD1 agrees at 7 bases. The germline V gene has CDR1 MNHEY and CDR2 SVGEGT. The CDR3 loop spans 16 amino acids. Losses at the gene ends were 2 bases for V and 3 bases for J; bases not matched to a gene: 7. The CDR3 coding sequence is TGTGCCAGCAGTTACCTAAACAGGGGTGGCTACAATGAGCAGTTCTTC. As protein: CASSYLNRGGYNEQFF.

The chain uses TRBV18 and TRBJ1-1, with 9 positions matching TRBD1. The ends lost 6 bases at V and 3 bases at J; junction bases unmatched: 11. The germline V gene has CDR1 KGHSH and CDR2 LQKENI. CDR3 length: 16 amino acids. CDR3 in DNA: TGTGCCAGCTCGCCTCAGGGACAGGGAATGTACACTGAAGCTTTCTTT. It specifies CASSPQGQGMYTEAFF.

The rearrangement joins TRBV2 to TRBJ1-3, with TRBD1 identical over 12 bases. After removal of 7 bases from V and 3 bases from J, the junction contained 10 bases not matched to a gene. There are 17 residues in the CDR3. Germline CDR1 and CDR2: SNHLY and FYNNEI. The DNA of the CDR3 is TGTGCCAGCACTGACCGGGACAGGGGGCTTCTTGGAAACACCATATATTTT. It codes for CASTDRDRGLLGNTIYF. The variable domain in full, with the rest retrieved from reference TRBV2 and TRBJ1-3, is EPEVTQTPSHQVTQMGQEVILRCVPISNHLYFYWYRQILGQKVEFLVSFYNNEISEKSEIFDDQFSVERPDGSNFTLKIRSTKLEDSAMYFCASTDRDRGLLGNTIYFGEGSWLTVV.

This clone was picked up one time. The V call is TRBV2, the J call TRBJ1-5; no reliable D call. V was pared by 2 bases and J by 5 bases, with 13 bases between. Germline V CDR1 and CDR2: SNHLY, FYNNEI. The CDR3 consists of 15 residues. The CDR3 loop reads CASSEMSPGDQPQHF. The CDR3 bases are TGTGCCAGCAGTGAAATGTCACCCGGGGATCAGCCCCAGCATTTT.

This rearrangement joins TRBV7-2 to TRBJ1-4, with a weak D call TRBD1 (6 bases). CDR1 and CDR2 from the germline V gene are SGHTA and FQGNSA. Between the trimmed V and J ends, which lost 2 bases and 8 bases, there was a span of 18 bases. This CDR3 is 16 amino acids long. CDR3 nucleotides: TGTGCCAGCAGCTTACGTAGGGGAAGGGGGTCCGAAAAACTGTTTTTT. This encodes CASSLRRGRGSEKLFF. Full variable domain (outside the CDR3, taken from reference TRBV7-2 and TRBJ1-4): GAGVSQSPSNKVTEKGKDVELRCDPISGHTALYWYRQSLGQGLEFLIYFQGNSAPDKSGLPSDRFSAERTGGSVSTLTIQRTQQEDSAVYLCASSLRRGRGSEKLFFGSGTQLSVL.

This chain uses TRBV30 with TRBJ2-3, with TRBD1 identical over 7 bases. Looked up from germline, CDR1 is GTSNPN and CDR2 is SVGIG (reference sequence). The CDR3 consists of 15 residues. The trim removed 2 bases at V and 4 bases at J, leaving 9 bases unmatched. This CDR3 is CAWSRLTGQADTQYF. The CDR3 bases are TGTGCCTGGAGTCGCCTGACAGGGCAGGCAGATACGCAGTATTTT.

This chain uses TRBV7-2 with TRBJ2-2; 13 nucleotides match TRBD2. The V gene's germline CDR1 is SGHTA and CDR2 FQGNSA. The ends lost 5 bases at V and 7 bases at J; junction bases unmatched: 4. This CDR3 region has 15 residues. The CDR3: CASSKTSGRVGELFF. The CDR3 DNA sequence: TGTGCCAGCAGCAAAACTAGCGGGAGGGTCGGGGAGCTGTTTTTT. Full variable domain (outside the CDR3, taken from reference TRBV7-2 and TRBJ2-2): GAGVSQSPSNKVTEKGKDVELRCDPISGHTALYWYRQSLGQGLEFLIYFQGNSAPDKSGLPSDRFSAERTGGSVSTLTIQRTQQEDSAVYLCASSKTSGRVGELFFGEGSRLTVL.

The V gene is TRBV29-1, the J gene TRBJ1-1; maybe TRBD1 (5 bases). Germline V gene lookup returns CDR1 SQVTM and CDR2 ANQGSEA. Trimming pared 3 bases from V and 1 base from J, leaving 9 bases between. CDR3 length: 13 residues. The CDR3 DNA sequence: TGCAGCGTTGAGGGGCGCGGGAACACTGAAGCTTTCTTT. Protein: CSVEGRGNTEAFF. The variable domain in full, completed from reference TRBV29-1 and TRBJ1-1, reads SAVISQKPSRDICQRGTSLTIQCQVDSQVTMMFWYRQQPGQSLTLIATANQGSEATYESGFVIDKFPISRPNLTFSTLTVSNMSPEDSSIYLCSVEGRGNTEAFFGQGTRLTVV.

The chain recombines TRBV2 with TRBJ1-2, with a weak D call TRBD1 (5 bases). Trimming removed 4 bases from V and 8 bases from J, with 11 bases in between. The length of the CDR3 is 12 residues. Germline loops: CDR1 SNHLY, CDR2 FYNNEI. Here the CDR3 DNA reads TGTGCCAGCAGTGTAGGGGAGGGCGGCTACACCTTC. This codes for CASSVGEGGYTF.